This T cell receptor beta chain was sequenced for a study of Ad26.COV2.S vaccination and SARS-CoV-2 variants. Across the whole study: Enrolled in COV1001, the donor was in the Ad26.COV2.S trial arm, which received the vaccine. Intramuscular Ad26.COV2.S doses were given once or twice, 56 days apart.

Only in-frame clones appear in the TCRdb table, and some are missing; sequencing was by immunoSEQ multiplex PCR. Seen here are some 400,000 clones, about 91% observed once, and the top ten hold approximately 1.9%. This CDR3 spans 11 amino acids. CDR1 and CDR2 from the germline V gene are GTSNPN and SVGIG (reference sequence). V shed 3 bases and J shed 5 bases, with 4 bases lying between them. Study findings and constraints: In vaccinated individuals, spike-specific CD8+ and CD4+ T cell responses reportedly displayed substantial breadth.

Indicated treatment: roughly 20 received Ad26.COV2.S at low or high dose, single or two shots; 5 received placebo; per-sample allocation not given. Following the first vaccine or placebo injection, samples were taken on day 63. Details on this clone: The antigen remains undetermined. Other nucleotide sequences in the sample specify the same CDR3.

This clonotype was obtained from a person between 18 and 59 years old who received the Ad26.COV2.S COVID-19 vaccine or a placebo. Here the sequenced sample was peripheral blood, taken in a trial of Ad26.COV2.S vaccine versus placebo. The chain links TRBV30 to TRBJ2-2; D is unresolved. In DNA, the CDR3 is TGTGCCTGGAGGGGGACCGGGGAGCTGTTTTTT. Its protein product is CAWRGTGELFF.